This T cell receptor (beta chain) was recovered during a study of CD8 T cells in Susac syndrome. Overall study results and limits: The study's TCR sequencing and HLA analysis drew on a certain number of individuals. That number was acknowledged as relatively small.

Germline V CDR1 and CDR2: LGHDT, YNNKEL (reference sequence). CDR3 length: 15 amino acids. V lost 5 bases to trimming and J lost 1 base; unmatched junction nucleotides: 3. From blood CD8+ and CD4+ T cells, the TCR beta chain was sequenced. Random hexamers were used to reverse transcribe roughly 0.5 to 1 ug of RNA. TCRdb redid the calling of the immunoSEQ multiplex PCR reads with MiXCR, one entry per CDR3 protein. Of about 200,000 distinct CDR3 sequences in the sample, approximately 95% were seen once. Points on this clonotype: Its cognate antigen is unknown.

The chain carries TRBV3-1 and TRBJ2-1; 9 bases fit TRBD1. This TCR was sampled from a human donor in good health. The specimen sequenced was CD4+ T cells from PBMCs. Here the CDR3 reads CASSSDRGSYNEQFF. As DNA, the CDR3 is TGTGCCAGCAGCTCGGACAGGGGTTCCTACAATGAGCAGTTCTTC.